What follows are 30 T cell receptor beta chains derived from one specimen sequenced in a study of shared T cell receptors in the human thymus. Sequencing was performed with immunoSEQ multiplex PCR; in TCRdb, only in-frame clones are kept and a portion is missing. In the table there are 500,000 to 550,000 clones, approximately 80% of which are singletons. These sequences were also reported in another study, on human thymus T cells.

Sequencing input: thymocytes. These receptors originate from a boy under three years old with a congenital heart defect.

The CDR3 region is CASSYSRGGDTEAFF. CDR3 in DNA: TGTGCCAGCAGTTACTCACGGGGCGGGGACACTGAAGCTTTCTTT. V usage is TRBV6-5 and J usage is TRBJ1-1; a possible D gene is TRBD1 (5 bases). In germline, CDR1 is MNHEY, CDR2 SVGAGI. V was pared by 0 bases and J by 3 bases, with 11 bases between. This CDR3 spans 15 amino acids.

The rearrangement joins TRBV12-5 to TRBJ1-3; TRBD1 matches at 8 bases. Germline V gene data show CDR1 as LGHNT and CDR2 as FRNRAP. V dropped 0 bases and J dropped 2; count of bases not matched to a gene: 6. The length of the CDR3 is 17 residues. CDR3: CASGLVGQGTAGNTIYF. The CDR3 DNA sequence: TGTGCTAGTGGTTTGGTAGGACAGGGCACGGCTGGAAACACCATATATTTT.

The chain combines TRBV28 with TRBJ2-3; D gene ambiguous. Trimming left V 3 bases short and J 10 bases short, with 8 bases between. The CDR3 loop spans 11 amino acids. Germline V gene data show CDR1 as MDHEN and CDR2 as SYDVKM. The CDR3: CASSFVGAQYF. In DNA form, the CDR3 reads TGTGCCAGCAGTTTCGTCGGTGCGCAGTATTTT.

V is TRBV7-2 and J is TRBJ2-1; maybe TRBD2 (5 bases). The V gene's germline CDR1 is SGHTA and CDR2 FQGNSA. V lost 5 bases and J 8 bases, leaving 22 bases between the germline ends. CDR3 length: 16 amino acids. The CDR3 DNA follows: TGTGCCAGCAGCACTCCTAGCAACAAGTTACGCGATGAGCAGTTCTTC. Its translation is CASSTPSNKLRDEQFF.

The chain is built from TRBV25-1 and TRBJ2-1; 9 bases align to TRBD1. This CDR3 is built from 13 residues. V was pared by 7 bases and J by 9 bases, with 7 bases of the junction left unmatched. CDR1 is MGHDK and CDR2 is SYGVNS in the germline V gene. The CDR3 DNA reads as TGTGCCAGCAAGGGACAGGGTTTGGGTGAGCAGTTCTTC. Its translation: CASKGQGLGEQFF.

This chain links TRBV30 with TRBJ2-5; TRBD2 matches at 8 bases. CDR3 length equals 17 residues. V was pared by 3 bases and J by 7 bases, with 19 bases of the junction left unmatched. Germline CDR1 is GTSNPN and CDR2 is SVGIG (reference sequence). CDR3 DNA sequence: TGTGCCTGGAGCCCAAAGGGGGGACTAGGGGGGGTGGGGACCCAGTACTTC. Protein sequence: CAWSPKGGLGGVGTQYF.

The genes are TRBV25-1 and TRBJ2-7, with TRBD1 matching over 7 bases. V gave up 7 bases and J gave up 6 bases; unmatched junction bases: 15. Germline loops: CDR1 MGHDK, CDR2 SYGVNS. CDR3 length equals 15 residues. The CDR3 region has the DNA TGTGCCAGCACCTCAAACCGGGACAGACCGGCCGAGCAGTACTTC. Its translation is CASTSNRDRPAEQYF.

This clone was picked up a small number of times. This chain connects TRBV4-1 to TRBJ2-1; D is unclear. With 1 base removed from V and 8 bases from J, the gap between germline ends came to 18 bases. CDR1 MGHRA and CDR2 YSYEKL come from the germline V gene. This CDR3 has 16 residues. The CDR3 loop is CASSQAIVAPPDEQFF. The CDR3 nucleotides read TGCGCCAGCAGCCAAGCCATTGTGGCCCCCCCCGATGAGCAGTTCTTC.

The V call is TRBV19, the J call TRBJ2-2; no clear D gene. This CDR3 is 14 amino acids long. Trimming pared 7 bases from V and 2 bases from J, leaving 11 bases between. CDR1 is LNHDA, CDR2 SQIVND, per germline (reference sequence). This CDR3 reads CASMTARNTGELFF. The CDR3 DNA sequence: TGTGCCAGTATGACTGCGCGAAACACCGGGGAGCTGTTTTTT.

This chain connects TRBV6-4 to TRBJ2-5; the D gene is possibly TRBD2 (5 bases). CDR3 length: 14 amino acids. V lost 7 bases and J 1 base, leaving 13 bases between the germline ends. In germline, CDR1 is MRHNA, CDR2 SNTAGT. CDR3 DNA: TGTGCCAGCAAGCAGGACTCCGCCCAAGAGACCCAGTACTTC. It specifies CASKQDSAQETQYF.

The sample holds a few counts of this clone. V and J are TRBV27 and TRBJ2-1, with 7 bases matching TRBD1. Germline-derived CDR1 and CDR2 are MNHEY and SMNVEV (reference sequence). V was pared by 4 bases and J by 3 bases, with 6 bases of the junction left unmatched. There are 15 residues in the CDR3. CDR3 amino acids: CASSSNGTDYNEQFF. CDR3 in DNA: TGTGCCAGCAGTTCGAACGGGACAGACTACAATGAGCAGTTCTTC.

This chain joins TRBV14 and TRBJ2-1; 10 positions agree with TRBD1. This CDR3 has 17 residues. Trimming took 4 bases from V and 4 from J; bases not matched to a gene: 10. The germline CDR1 and CDR2 sequences are SGHDN and FVKESK. The CDR3 coding sequence is TGTGCCAGCAGCCTCGGACAGGGGGGAACCCCGTACAATGAGCAGTTCTTC. This sequence encodes CASSLGQGGTPYNEQFF.

The chain has TRBV18 and TRBJ2-5; 10 nucleotides line up with TRBD2. Germline-derived CDR1 and CDR2 are KGHSH and LQKENI. The CDR3 covers 18 residues. V lost 5 bases, J lost 5 bases, and 17 bases stayed unmatched. CDR3 loop: CASSSRKGLAGEVETQYF. The DNA of the CDR3 is TGTGCCAGCTCATCACGAAAAGGGCTAGCGGGAGAAGTCGAGACCCAGTACTTC.

This clone showed up just a few times. This rearrangement joins TRBV6-5 to TRBJ1-3; a possible D gene is TRBD1 (6 bases). Germline CDR1 MNHEY, CDR2 SVGAGI. The length of the CDR3 is 15 residues. V dropped 8 bases and J dropped 0 bases, with 14 bases sitting between them. CDR3 region: CASGTSSFSGNTIYF. CDR3 DNA: TGTGCCAGCGGGACATCCTCGTTCTCTGGAAACACCATATATTTT.

The chain recombines TRBV27 with TRBJ1-2, with D uncertain. The germline gives CDR1 MNHEY, CDR2 SMNVEV (reference sequence). V shed 4 bases and J shed 8 bases, with 14 bases lying between them. This CDR3 region has 13 residues. The CDR3 here is CASSSPGIWGYTF. CDR3 bases: TGTGCCAGCAGTTCCCCCGGGATCTGGGGCTACACCTTC.

The CDR3 DNA sequence: TGCGCCAGCAGCCAAACTAGCGGGAGTGCCTACGAGCAGTACTTC. The encoded protein is CASSQTSGSAYEQYF. The chain couples TRBV4-3 to TRBJ2-7, with TRBD2 identical over 11 bases. Germline CDR1 reads LGHNA; CDR2 reads YSLEER. The CDR3 has 15 residues. V shed 2 bases, J shed 2 bases, and the junction held 2 bases outside the gene matches.

This sequence joins TRBV28 and TRBJ1-5, with 8 bases identical to TRBD1. The germline V gene has CDR1 MDHEN and CDR2 SYDVKM. V trimming: 5 bases; J trimming: 4 bases; junction bases outside the gene matches: 13. This CDR3 is built from 17 residues. In nucleotides, the CDR3 is TGTGCCAGCAGTACCCCCCCACCGGGACAGGTAAATCAGCCCCAGCATTTT. Protein product: CASSTPPPGQVNQPQHF.

This sequence joins TRBV27 and TRBJ1-4, with 9 bases lining up with TRBD1. With V trimmed by 6 bases and J by 7 bases, 9 bases remained unmatched. The V gene's germline CDR1 is MNHEY and CDR2 SMNVEV (reference sequence). This CDR3 has 15 residues. CDR3 loop: CASSPVRGQGEKLFF. In DNA form, the CDR3 reads TGTGCCAGCAGCCCTGTCCGGGGACAGGGTGAAAAACTGTTTTTT.

This clone has just one count. V is TRBV5-6 and J is TRBJ2-3, with 11 positions matching TRBD2. J was trimmed by 1 base and V by 3 bases; bases with no gene match: 13. The CDR3 covers 19 residues. CDR1 is SGHDT, CDR2 YYEEEE, per germline. The CDR3 reads CASSSAAAPGLAGTDTQYF. As DNA, the CDR3 is TGTGCCAGCAGCTCCGCCGCGGCCCCGGGACTAGCGGGCACAGATACGCAGTATTTT.

The J gene is TRBJ2-7, the V gene TRBV5-8; no clear D. The germline CDR1 and CDR2 sequences are SGHTS and YDEGEE. The CDR3 runs to 13 residues. Between the trimmed V and J ends, which lost 0 bases and 2 bases, there was a span of 6 bases. In DNA, the CDR3 is TGTGCCAGCAGCTTGGAAGCGACCTACGAGCAGTACTTC. Translated, it gives CASSLEATYEQYF.

Written as DNA, the CDR3 is TGTGCCAGCAGCTCGCCCGTGATCGGCGAGCAGTACTTC. This codes for CASSSPVIGEQYF. The chain joins TRBV7-8 to TRBJ2-7; D is uncertain. Germline-derived CDR1 and CDR2 are SGHVS and FQNEAQ. V was clipped by 4 bases and J by 6 bases, with 13 bases between them. The length of the CDR3 is 13 residues. The variable domain in full, completed from reference TRBV7-8 and TRBJ2-7, reads GAGVSQSPRYKVAKRGQDVALRCDPISGHVSLFWYQQALGQGPEFLTYFQNEAQLDKSGLPSDRFFAERPEGSVSTLKIQRTQQEDSAVYLCASSSPVIGEQYFGPGTRLTVT.

This rearrangement joins TRBV7-3 to TRBJ1-1; D uncertain. The CDR3 loop spans 15 amino acids. Germline V gene sequence: CDR1 SGHTA, CDR2 FQGTGA. V gave up 7 bases and J gave up 5 bases, with 20 bases separating them. The CDR3 DNA sequence: TGTGCCAGCAACGACCCTCTCTCGGGTAGTACTGAAGCTTTCTTT. This translates into CASNDPLSGSTEAFF.

This chain joins TRBV15 and TRBJ2-1; a possible D gene is TRBD1 (6 bases). Germline CDR1 reads LNHNV; CDR2 reads YYDKDF (reference sequence). The CDR3 contains 16 residues. Trimming removed 4 bases at V and 9 bases at J, with 22 bases between. The CDR3 nucleotides are TGTGCCACCAGCAAGTTGACCCCGGGGACAATCTCTGAGCAGTTCTTC. It codes for CATSKLTPGTISEQFF.

The chain joins TRBV12-5 to TRBJ2-1; 7 bases match TRBD1. Germline lookup yields CDR1 LGHNT and CDR2 FRNRAP. CDR3 length: 13 amino acids. V lost 6 bases, J lost 12 bases, and 11 bases stayed unmatched. The CDR3: CASGPGTAFLQFF. The CDR3, as DNA: TGTGCTAGTGGCCCCGGGACAGCCTTTTTGCAGTTCTTC.

Notes on this clone: The sample contains more than one DNA sequence encoding this CDR3. The rearrangement uses TRBV28 and TRBJ2-1; TRBD2 matches 12 bases. Germline V CDR1 and CDR2: MDHEN, SYDVKM. The CDR3 spans 15 residues. The V and J ends lost 2 bases and 6 bases, in that order; junction bases with no gene match: 2. This CDR3 is CASSLGLAGSNEQFF. The CDR3 DNA follows: TGTGCCAGCAGTTTAGGACTAGCGGGATCCAATGAGCAGTTCTTC.

The chain recombines TRBV4-2 with TRBJ1-1; D might be TRBD1 (5 bases). CDR1 is LGHNA, CDR2 YNFKEQ, per germline. This CDR3 has 15 amino acids. V lost 0 bases and J lost 2, with 10 bases in between. The CDR3 coding sequence is TGTGCCAGCAGCCAAGATTGGGGCGGAAACACTGAAGCTTTCTTT. Translated, it gives CASSQDWGGNTEAFF.

This chain links TRBV6-5 with TRBJ2-1; maybe TRBD2 (6 bases). The CDR3 runs to 15 residues. V lost 2 bases and J 6 bases, leaving 14 bases between the germline ends. The germline V gene has CDR1 MNHEY and CDR2 SVGAGI. CDR3 nucleotides: TGTGCCAGCAGTTACCTAGCGCGGGAAGGCAATGAGCAGTTCTTC. It specifies CASSYLAREGNEQFF.

The count of this clone is one. The V call is TRBV28, the J call TRBJ1-3; 8 bases fit TRBD1. The CDR3 totals 14 residues. Looked up from germline, CDR1 is MDHEN and CDR2 is SYDVKM. V shed 3 bases, J shed 10 bases, and the junction held 8 bases outside the gene matches. The CDR3 loop is CASSLDREFRTIYF. In nucleotides, the CDR3 is TGTGCCAGCAGTTTGGACAGGGAGTTTCGGACCATATATTTT.

This clone was seen just once. This sequence joins TRBV19 and TRBJ2-1; 15 bases line up with TRBD2. This CDR3 contains 18 residues. Looked up from germline, CDR1 is LNHDA and CDR2 is SQIVND (reference sequence). Trimming at V came to 6 bases and at J to 1 base, leaving 7 bases not matched to a gene. The CDR3 bases are TGTGCCAGTAGATCAGGGACTAGCGGGAGGACTTCCTACAATGAGCAGTTCTTC. This translates into CASRSGTSGRTSYNEQFF.

This clone was detected only once. The CDR3 nucleotides read TGTGCCACTCTCACAGGGGGAAACATTCAGTACTTC. This encodes CATLTGGNIQYF. The chain couples TRBV12-1 to TRBJ2-4; the DNA was not used to check the table's D call, TRBD1. TRBV12-1 is termed a pseudogene. There are 12 residues in the CDR3.